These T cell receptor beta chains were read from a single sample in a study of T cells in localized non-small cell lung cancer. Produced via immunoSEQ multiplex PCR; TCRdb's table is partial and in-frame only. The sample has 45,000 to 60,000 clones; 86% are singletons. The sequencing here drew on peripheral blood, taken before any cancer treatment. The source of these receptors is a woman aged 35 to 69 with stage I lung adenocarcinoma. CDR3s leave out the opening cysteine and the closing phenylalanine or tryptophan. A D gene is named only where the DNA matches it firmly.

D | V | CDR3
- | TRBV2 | ASSEGRNNQPQH
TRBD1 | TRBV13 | ASSEFTGGSPLH
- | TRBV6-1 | ASRILGGGTGELF
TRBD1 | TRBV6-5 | ASREHGQGYEQY
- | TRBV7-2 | ASSLGGQAGANVLT
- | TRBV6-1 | ASRDTRANQPQH
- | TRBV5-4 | ASSLVGDTEAF
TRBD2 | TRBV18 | ASSPPSLAGHEQY
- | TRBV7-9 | ASSSSSTADSGNTIY
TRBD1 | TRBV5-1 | ASSFQPGQGYNEQY
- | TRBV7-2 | ASSLWDRETLGYT
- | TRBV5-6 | ASSLVGRAIYGYT
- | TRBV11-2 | ASSLDGTQETQY
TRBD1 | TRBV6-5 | ASSTDRGGTEAF
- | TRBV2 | ASSESNLYNEQF
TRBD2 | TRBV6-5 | ASSSRTSGSTDTQY
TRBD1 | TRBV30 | AWSSTGDTEAF
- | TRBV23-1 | ASSQSLRTATDTQY
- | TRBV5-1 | ASSFRVGDTQY
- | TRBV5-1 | ASSLGESSGNTIY
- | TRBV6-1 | AITQGYSDTQY
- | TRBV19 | ASSIDYTVMNTEAF
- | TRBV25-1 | ASSEKGWATEAF
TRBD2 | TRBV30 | AWSVETSVETQY
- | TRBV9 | ASSVGAWADTQY
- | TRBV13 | ASSTSSTADTQY
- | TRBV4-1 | ASSRVFGQGFYEQY
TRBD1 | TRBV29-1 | SVDQGAGGEQY
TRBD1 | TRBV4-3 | ASSQEGQAIPYSNQPQH
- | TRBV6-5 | ASSYSGVSNEQF
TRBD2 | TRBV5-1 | ASSSNSLAGGSQYRSNEQF
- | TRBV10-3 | AISESAPTYEQY
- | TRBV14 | ASSQARGGRPKLGNEQF
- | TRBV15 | ATSRDLRADEKLF
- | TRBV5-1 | ASSLGGQRADEQY
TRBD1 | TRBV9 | ASSSTGVWNEKLF
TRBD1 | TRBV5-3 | ARSGGGQGRETQY
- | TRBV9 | ASSVGATPTDTQY
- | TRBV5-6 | ASSPGTHSNQPQH
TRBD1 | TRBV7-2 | ASSPPGTGVGNEQF
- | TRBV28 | ASSLVVNTEAF
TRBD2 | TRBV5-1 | ASSLGLAGGQETQY
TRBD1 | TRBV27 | ASSLLGTGLDTEAF
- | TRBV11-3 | ASSLGPRAEQF
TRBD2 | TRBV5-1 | ASSPRAGGTYEQY